This T cell receptor (beta chain) is from a study of PD-1 blockade in classical Hodgkin lymphoma. V dropped 3 bases and J dropped 1; count of bases not matched to a gene: 9. CDR1 KGHSH and CDR2 LQKENI come from the germline V gene. CDR3 length: 17 residues. Time point given: cycle 4 day 1 (C4D1), after about 6 weeks of nivolumab. Relapse was seen in all patients after autologous stem cell transplantation, and brentuximab vedotin exposure was variable. Complete response, partial response or progressive disease made up the best responses. Here immunoSEQ multiplex PCR was the method, and the copy in TCRdb shows in-frame clones only, minus some. In the table there are some 24,000 clones, about 81% of which are singletons. This clone was recorded a few times.

This rearrangement joins TRBV18 to TRBJ2-7, with TRBD1 identical over 10 bases. This receptor was taken from a human donor with classical Hodgkin lymphoma. The sequenced sample was peripheral blood mononuclear cells (PBMCs), obtained before the fourth cycle of nivolumab. The CDR3 loop is CASSPQTGGGPSYEQYF. In DNA form, the CDR3 reads TGTGCCAGCTCACCCCAGACAGGGGGCGGACCTTCCTACGAGCAGTACTTC.